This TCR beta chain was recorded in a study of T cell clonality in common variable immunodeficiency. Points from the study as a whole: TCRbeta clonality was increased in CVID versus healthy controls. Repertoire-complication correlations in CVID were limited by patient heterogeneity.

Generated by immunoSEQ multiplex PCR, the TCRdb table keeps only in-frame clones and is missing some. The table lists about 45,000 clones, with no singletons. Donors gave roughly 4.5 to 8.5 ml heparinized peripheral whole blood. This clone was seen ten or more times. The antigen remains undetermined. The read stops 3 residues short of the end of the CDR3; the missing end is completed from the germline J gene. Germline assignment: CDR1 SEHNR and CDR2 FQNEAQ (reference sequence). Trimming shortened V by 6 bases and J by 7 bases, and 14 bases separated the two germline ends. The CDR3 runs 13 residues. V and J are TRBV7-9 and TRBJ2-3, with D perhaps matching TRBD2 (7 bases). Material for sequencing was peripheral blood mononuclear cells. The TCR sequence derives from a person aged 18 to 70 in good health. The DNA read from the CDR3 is TGTGCCAGCAGTGTACGGGGGGCGAATACG. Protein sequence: CASSVRGANT. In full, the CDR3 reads CASSVRGANTQYF.